This T cell receptor (beta chain) appears in the sequencing data of a study of CXCR3-negative and CXCR3-positive naive CD8 T cells. Study-level findings and limits: TRB CDR3s of CXCR3-positive naive cells were more hydrophobic than those of CXCR3-negative naive cells.

The CDR3 spans 12 residues. Looked up from germline, CDR1 is SQVTM and CDR2 is ANQGSEA. A word on this clonotype: The antigen is not known.

UMI labels and 5' RACE were used to prepare the TRB cDNA libraries. TCRdb reanalyzed the 5' RACE reads, giving one entry per CDR3 protein sequence and no DNA. Its clone listing holds around 160,000 distinct CDR3 sequences. The rearrangement uses TRBV29-1 and TRBJ2-7; as DNA is missing, the TRBD2 call by TCRdb cannot be tested. The source is a human donor in good health. Some clones in this sample may be carry-over from other donors' samples. Sequences were obtained from naive CXCR3+ CD8+ T cells from blood. Noted subset: CD45RO-CCR7+CD27+CD95- naive CD8+ T cells expressing CXCR3 (TNR3+). This CDR3 reads CSVAPGGYEQYF.